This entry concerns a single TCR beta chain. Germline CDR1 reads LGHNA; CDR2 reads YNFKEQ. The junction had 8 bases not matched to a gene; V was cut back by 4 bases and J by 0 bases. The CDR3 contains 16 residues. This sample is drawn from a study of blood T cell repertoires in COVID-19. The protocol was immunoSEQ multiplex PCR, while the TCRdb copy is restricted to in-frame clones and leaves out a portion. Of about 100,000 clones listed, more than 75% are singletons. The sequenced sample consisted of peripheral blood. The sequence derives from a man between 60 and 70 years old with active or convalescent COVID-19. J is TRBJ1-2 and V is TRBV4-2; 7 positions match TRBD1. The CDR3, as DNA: TGTGCCAGCAGCCCACCCGGACAGGTCTCTAACTATGGCTACACCTTC. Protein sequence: CASSPPGQVSNYGYTF.